Listed below are T cell receptor beta chains from one sample, sequenced in a study of blood T cell repertoires in COVID-19. TCRdb's table, derived via immunoSEQ multiplex PCR, lists solely in-frame clones and lacks some. This table has over 25,000 clones, roughly 88% appearing once. Specimen: peripheral blood. Every receptor here comes from a man aged 70-80 years with active or convalescent COVID-19. Each CDR3 is given with its conserved first and last residue. D genes are given only for firm matches. Not all rows give a size; the values are once, few, many and, for expanded clones, a class.

d_gene,v_gene,abundance,j_gene,CDR3aa,CDR3nt
-,TRBV18,-,TRBJ1-5,CAIPISGQPQHF,TGTGCCATCCCCATATCGGGTCAGCCCCAGCATTTT
TRBD1,TRBV5-1,-,TRBJ1-1,CASTSGTGGLVRTEAFF,TGCGCCAGCACTTCCGGGACAGGGGGCTTGGTAAGGACTGAAGCTTTCTTT
TRBD1,TRBV7-2,-,TRBJ1-2,CASSHSGTENYGYTF,TGTGCCAGCAGCCACTCCGGGACAGAGAACTATGGCTACACCTTC
-,TRBV6-5,-,TRBJ2-5,CASSYSVGREKTQYF,TGTGCCAGCAGTTACTCAGTGGGCAGGGAAAAGACCCAGTACTTC
-,TRBV27,once,TRBJ1-2,CASSLSGGGGYTF,TGTGCCAGCAGTTTATCTGGGGGGGGTGGCTACACCTTC
-,TRBV9,-,TRBJ2-6,CASSARPGKSSGANVLTF,TGTGCCAGCAGCGCGCGACCAGGGAAGAGCTCTGGGGCCAACGTCCTGACTTTC
-,TRBV4-3,-,TRBJ1-2,CASSQGPLTPEYGYTF,TGCGCCAGCAGCCAAGGGCCCTTGACACCCGAATATGGCTACACCTTC
-,TRBV5-1,-,TRBJ1-1,CASSPREARNTEAFF,TGCGCCAGCAGCCCCAGAGAAGCGAGGAACACTGAAGCTTTCTTT
-,TRBV30,-,TRBJ2-7,CAWSNGGEQYF,TGTGCCTGGAGCAATGGGGGGGAGCAGTACTTC
TRBD1,TRBV29-1,-,TRBJ1-2,CSVDQGVGGYTF,TGCAGCGTTGATCAGGGGGTGGGTGGCTACACCTTC
TRBD1,TRBV6-1,-,TRBJ2-3,CASSDPPSGGYTDTQYF,TGTGCCAGCAGTGACCCCCCGTCAGGGGGATACACAGATACGCAGTATTTT
TRBD2,TRBV18,-,TRBJ2-5,CASSPWTSRKETQYF,TGTGCCAGCTCACCATGGACTAGCCGAAAAGAGACCCAGTACTTC
TRBD1,TRBV19,few,TRBJ1-2,CASSMRLGQASYGYTF,TGTGCCAGTAGTATGAGGTTGGGACAGGCAAGCTATGGCTACACCTTC
-,TRBV7-2,-,TRBJ2-3,CASSPHKYRDTQYF,TGTGCCAGCAGCCCCCATAAGTATAGAGATACGCAGTATTTT
TRBD2,TRBV5-5,-,TRBJ2-6,CASTTLAGTTSGANVLTF,TGTGCCAGCACCACTTTAGCGGGGACAACCTCTGGGGCCAACGTCCTGACTTTC
-,TRBV12-3/TRBV12-4,-,TRBJ2-3,CASSLPGADTQYF,TGTGCCAGCAGTTTACCCGGGGCAGATACGCAGTATTTT
-,TRBV15,-,TRBJ2-3,CATSQSPLDTQYF,TGTGCCACCAGCCAGTCCCCGCTAGATACGCAGTATTTT
TRBD1,TRBV7-2,-,TRBJ2-3,CASSKGQGSKDTQYF,TGTGCCAGCAGCAAGGGACAGGGTTCAAAAGATACGCAGTATTTT
TRBD1,TRBV9,once,TRBJ1-3,CASSGGNRGENTIYF,TGTGCCAGCAGCGGGGGAAACAGGGGAGAAAACACCATATATTTT
TRBD2,TRBV28,-,TRBJ2-1,CASSSLQRGTYNEQFF,TGTGCCAGCAGTTCCCTCCAGCGGGGAACCTACAATGAGCAGTTCTTC
TRBD1,TRBV19,-,TRBJ1-2,CASSLLGTGVHYGYTF,TGTGCCAGTAGTCTCCTCGGGACAGGGGTACACTATGGCTACACCTTC
-,TRBV7-9,-,TRBJ2-7,CASSLVRGTDREQYF,TGTGCCAGCAGCTTAGTCCGCGGGACAGATCGGGAGCAGTACTTC
-,TRBV6-5,-,TRBJ1-3,CASSYSIGGAGNTIYF,TGTGCCAGCAGTTACTCGATAGGGGGTGCTGGAAACACCATATATTTT
-,TRBV9,-,TRBJ1-3,CASSVDEPRSGNTIYF,TGTGCCAGCAGCGTAGATGAGCCCCGGTCTGGAAACACCATATATTTT
TRBD2,TRBV5-1,once,TRBJ2-3,CASSRGQGLAGHTDTQYF,TGCGCCAGCAGCCGAGGACAGGGACTAGCGGGACACACAGATACGCAGTATTTT
-,TRBV6-5,-,TRBJ1-2,CASSYSSTNYGYTF,TGTGCCAGCAGTTACTCTAGTACTAACTATGGCTACACCTTC
-,TRBV6-1,-,TRBJ2-7,CASSETGWSSYEQYF,TGTGCCAGCAGTGAAACAGGCTGGAGCTCCTACGAGCAGTACTTC
-,TRBV4-2,-,TRBJ2-7,CASSLQGYPYEQYF,TGTGCCAGCAGCCTACAGGGATATCCCTACGAGCAGTACTTC
TRBD2,TRBV28,-,TRBJ2-7,CASSLGLATYEQYF,TGTGCCAGCAGCCTAGGACTAGCCACCTACGAGCAGTACTTC
-,TRBV7-9,once,TRBJ2-7,CASSLGQPYEQYF,TGTGCCAGCAGCTTAGGACAACCCTACGAGCAGTACTTC
-,TRBV6-5,-,TRBJ1-2,CASSSAIGERGYTF,TGTGCCAGCAGTTCCGCCATCGGTGAACGTGGCTACACCTTC
TRBD1,TRBV19,-,TRBJ2-6,CATQGAPGANVLTF,TGTGCCACCCAGGGGGCCCCTGGGGCCAACGTCCTGACTTTC
-,TRBV6-1,-,TRBJ1-1,CASSEAPWGRLNTEAFF,TGTGCCAGCAGTGAAGCGCCGTGGGGCAGACTGAACACTGAAGCTTTCTTT
TRBD2,TRBV4-3,-,TRBJ2-3,CASSQGVAGGQTDTQYF,TGCGCCAGCAGCCAAGGCGTAGCGGGGGGGCAAACAGATACGCAGTATTTT